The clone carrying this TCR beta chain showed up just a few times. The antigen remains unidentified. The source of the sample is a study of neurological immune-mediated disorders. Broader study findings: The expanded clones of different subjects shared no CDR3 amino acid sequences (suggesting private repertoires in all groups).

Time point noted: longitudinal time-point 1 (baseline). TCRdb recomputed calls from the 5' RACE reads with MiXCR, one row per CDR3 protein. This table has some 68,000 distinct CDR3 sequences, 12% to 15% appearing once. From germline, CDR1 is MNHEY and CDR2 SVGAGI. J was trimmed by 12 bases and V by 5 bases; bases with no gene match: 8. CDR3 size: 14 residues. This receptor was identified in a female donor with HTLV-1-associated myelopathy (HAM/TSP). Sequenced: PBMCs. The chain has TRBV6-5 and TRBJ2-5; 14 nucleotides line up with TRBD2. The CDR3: CASSTRLAGGPKYF. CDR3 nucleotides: TGTGCCAGCAGTACGAGACTAGCGGGGGGGCCGAAGTACTTC.